This TCR beta chain was documented in a study of T cell repertoires in cytomegalovirus infection. Study-wide context: Public TCR beta signatures indicated both CMV infection and matching HLA type. The study's findings and limits: HLA-C-restricted, CMV-specific TCR beta clonotypes were dominant ex vivo. Of the TCR beta families, the public ones yielded a cumulative frequency that identified carriers of CMV plus the relevant HLA.

Germline CDR1 SGHNT, CDR2 YYREEE (reference sequence). This CDR3 contains 15 residues. Trimming shortened V by 3 bases and J by 0 bases, and 12 bases separated the two germline ends. Concerning this clonotype itself: Antigen unknown.

TCRdb passed the reads through MiXCR, listing each CDR3 protein once. The table records about 700,000 distinct CDR3 sequences, 30% to 35% of them present only once. This clonotype was sampled from a human donor in good health (CMV status not recorded). Some clones in this sample may be carry-over from other donors' samples. The rearrangement uses TRBV5-4 and TRBJ1-2; possible D gene TRBD1, 6 bases. Sequences were derived from cultured PBMCs, sampled from culture after CMV antigen stimulation. CDR3 in amino acids: CASSSSDSANYGYTF. In nucleotides, the CDR3 is TGTGCCAGCAGCTCATCGGACAGCGCTAACTATGGCTACACCTTC.